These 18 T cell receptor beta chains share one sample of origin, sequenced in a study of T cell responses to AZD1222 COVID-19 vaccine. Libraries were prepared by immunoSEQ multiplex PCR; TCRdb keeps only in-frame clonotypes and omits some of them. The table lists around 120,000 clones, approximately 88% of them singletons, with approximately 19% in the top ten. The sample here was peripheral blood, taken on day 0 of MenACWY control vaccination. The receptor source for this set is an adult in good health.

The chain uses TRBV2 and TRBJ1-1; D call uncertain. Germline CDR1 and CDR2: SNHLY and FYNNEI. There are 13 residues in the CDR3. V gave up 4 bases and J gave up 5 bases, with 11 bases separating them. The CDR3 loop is CASSVRERTEAFF. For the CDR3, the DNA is TGTGCCAGCAGTGTGCGGGAGAGGACTGAAGCTTTCTTT.

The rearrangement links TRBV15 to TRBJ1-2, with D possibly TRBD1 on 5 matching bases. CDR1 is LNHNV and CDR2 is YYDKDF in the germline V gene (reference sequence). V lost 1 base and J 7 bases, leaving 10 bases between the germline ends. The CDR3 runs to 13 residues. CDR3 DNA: TGTGCCACCAGCAGAGGGGGGATAGGTGGCTACACCTTC. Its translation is CATSRGGIGGYTF. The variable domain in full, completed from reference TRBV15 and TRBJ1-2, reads DAMVIQNPRYQVTQFGKPVTLSCSQTLNHNVMYWYQQKSSQAPKLLFHYYDKDFNNEADTPDNFQSRRPNTSFCFLDIRSPGLGDTAMYLCATSRGGIGGYTFGSGTRLTVV.

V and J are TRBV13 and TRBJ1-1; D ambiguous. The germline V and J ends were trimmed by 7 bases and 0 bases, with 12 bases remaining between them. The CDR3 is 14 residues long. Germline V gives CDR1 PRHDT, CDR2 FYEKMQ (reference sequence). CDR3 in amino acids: CASTRGIMNTEAFF. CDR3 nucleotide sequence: TGTGCCAGCACCAGAGGGATAATGAACACTGAAGCTTTCTTT.

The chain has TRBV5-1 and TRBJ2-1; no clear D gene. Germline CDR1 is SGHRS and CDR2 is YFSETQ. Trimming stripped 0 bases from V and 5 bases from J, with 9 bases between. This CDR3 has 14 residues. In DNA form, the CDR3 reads TGCGCCAGCAGCTTGGGGACGACCGACAATGAGCAGTTCTTC. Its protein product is CASSLGTTDNEQFF.

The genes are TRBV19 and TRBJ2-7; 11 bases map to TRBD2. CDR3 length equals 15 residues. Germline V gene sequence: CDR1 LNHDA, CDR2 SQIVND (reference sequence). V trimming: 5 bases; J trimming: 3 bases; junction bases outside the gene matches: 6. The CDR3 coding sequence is TGTGCCAGTAGTCCAGGGACTAGCGGCAACTACGAGCAGTACTTC. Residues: CASSPGTSGNYEQYF.

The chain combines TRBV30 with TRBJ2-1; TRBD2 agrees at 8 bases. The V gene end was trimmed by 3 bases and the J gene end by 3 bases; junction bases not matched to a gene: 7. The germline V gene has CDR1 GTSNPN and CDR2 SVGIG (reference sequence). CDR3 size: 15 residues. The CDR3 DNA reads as TGTGCCTGGAGCGGGGGGGCGGATTTCTACAATGAGCAGTTCTTC. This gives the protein CAWSGGADFYNEQFF.

CDR3 sequence: CASSLGGAGADTQYF. The CDR3 coding sequence is TGTGCCAGCAGTTTAGGGGGGGCAGGGGCAGATACGCAGTATTTT. This chain joins TRBV28 and TRBJ2-3; the D gene is possibly TRBD2 (7 bases). V was shortened by 2 bases and J by 4 bases, with 13 bases between the two germline ends. Per germline, CDR1 MDHEN and CDR2 SYDVKM. The CDR3 extends over 15 amino acids. Full variable domain (remainder filled in from reference TRBV28 and TRBJ2-3): DVKVTQSSRYLVKRTGEKVFLECVQDMDHENMFWYRQDPGLGLRLIYFSYDVKMKEKGDIPEGYSVSREKKERFSLILESASTNQTSMYLCASSLGGAGADTQYFGPGTRLTVL.

The CDR3 spells CATSPSGRLETQYF. The CDR3 DNA sequence: TGTGCCACCAGCCCGTCGGGTCGGTTGGAGACCCAGTACTTC. This sequence joins TRBV15 and TRBJ2-5; D remains ambiguous. There are 14 residues in the CDR3. The ends were cut back, 5 bases at V and 5 bases at J, with 15 bases in the middle. Germline CDR1 reads LNHNV; CDR2 reads YYDKDF (reference sequence).

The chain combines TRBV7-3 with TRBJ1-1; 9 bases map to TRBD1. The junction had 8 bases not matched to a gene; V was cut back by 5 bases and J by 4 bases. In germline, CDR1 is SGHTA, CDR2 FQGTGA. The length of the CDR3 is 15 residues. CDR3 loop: CASSPTGGGVTEAFF. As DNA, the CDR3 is TGTGCCAGCAGCCCAACAGGGGGCGGGGTCACTGAAGCTTTCTTT.

In DNA, the CDR3 is TGTGCCAGCAGTAAACGACAGGACCGCCAAGAGACCCAGTACTTC. Residues: CASSKRQDRQETQYF. The rearrangement links TRBV28 to TRBJ2-5; possible D gene TRBD1, 6 bases. V lost 5 bases and J lost 1, with 14 bases in between. CDR3 length: 15 amino acids. Germline V CDR1 and CDR2: MDHEN, SYDVKM.

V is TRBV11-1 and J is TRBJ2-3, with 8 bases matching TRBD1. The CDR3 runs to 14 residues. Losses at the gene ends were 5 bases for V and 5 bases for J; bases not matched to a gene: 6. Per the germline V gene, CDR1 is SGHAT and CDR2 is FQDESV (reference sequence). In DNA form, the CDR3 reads TGTGCCAGCAGCCAAGACAGGGGCGGAGATACGCAGTATTTT. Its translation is CASSQDRGGDTQYF.

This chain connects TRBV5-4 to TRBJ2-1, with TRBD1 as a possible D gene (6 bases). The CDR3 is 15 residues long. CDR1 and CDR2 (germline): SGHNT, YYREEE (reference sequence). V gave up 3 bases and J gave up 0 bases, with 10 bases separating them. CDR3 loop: CASSWDTPSYNEQFF. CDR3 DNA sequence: TGTGCCAGCAGCTGGGACACCCCCTCCTACAATGAGCAGTTCTTC.

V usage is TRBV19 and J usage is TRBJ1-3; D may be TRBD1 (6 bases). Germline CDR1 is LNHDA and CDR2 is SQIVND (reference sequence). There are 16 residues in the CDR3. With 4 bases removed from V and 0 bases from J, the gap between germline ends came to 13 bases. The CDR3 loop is CASSKRDTDSGNTIYF. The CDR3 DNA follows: TGTGCCAGTAGTAAGAGGGACACCGACTCTGGAAACACCATATATTTT.

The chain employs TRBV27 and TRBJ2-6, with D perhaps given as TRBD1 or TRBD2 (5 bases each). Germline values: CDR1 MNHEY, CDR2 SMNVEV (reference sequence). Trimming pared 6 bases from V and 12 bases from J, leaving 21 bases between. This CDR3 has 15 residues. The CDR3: CASSTGPGRAAVLTF. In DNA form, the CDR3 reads TGTGCCAGCAGCACGGGGCCGGGACGGGCCGCCGTCCTGACTTTC.

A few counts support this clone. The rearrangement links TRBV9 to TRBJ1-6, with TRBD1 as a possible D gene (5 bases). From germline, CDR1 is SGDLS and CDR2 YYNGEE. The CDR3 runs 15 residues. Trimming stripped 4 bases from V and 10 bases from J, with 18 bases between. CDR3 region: CASSSDGIEGSPLHF. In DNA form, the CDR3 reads TGTGCCAGCAGCTCGGACGGCATCGAGGGGTCACCCCTCCACTTT.

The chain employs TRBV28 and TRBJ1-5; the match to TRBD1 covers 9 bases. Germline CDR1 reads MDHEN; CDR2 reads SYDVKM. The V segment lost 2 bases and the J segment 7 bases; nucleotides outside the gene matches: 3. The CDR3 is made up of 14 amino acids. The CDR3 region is CASSLGTGPQPQHF. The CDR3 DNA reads TGTGCCAGCAGTTTAGGGACAGGGCCCCAGCCCCAGCATTTT.

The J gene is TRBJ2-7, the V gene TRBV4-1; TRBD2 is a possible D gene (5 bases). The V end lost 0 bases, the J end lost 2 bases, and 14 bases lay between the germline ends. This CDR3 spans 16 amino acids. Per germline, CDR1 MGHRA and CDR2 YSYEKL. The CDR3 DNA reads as TGCGCCAGCAGCCAAGAGGGAACACTGCGGGCCTACGAGCAGTACTTC. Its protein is CASSQEGTLRAYEQYF.

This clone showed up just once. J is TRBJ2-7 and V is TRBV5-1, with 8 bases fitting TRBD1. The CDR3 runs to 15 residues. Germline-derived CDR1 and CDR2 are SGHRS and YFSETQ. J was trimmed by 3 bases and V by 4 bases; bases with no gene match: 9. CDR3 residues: CASSHGTGLFYEQYF. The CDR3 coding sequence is TGCGCCAGCAGCCACGGGACAGGTTTGTTCTACGAGCAGTACTTC.